This TCR beta chain came from a study of radiotherapy plus CTLA-4 blockade in lung cancer. Across the whole study: Across the patients, objective responses occurred in 15% to 20%, and disease control in 30% to 40%.

As for this clone: Its antigen is still unknown.

Assay: immunoSEQ multiplex PCR; the TCRdb copy retains only in-frame clones and omits some. Among roughly 50,000 clones listed, 82% were seen once. Germline trimming cut 8 bases from V and 1 base from J; bases unmatched to any gene: 12. Germline CDR1 ENHRY, CDR2 SYGVKD. The CDR3 is made up of 16 amino acids. Notes on the study in general: Clones derived from tumor TCRs expanded in blood after radiotherapy plus ipilimumab. Interferon-beta and early blood T cell clone dynamics reportedly predicted response best.

The study gave focal radiation plus ipilimumab CTLA-4 blockade to patients with chemo-refractory metastatic non-small-cell lung cancer. Specimen: peripheral blood, collected from a patient treated with radiotherapy plus ipilimumab. The chain has TRBV10-3 and TRBJ2-3, with 7 bases identical to TRBD1. The receptor was isolated from a human donor with non-small cell lung cancer who had stable disease on radiotherapy plus ipilimumab. The CDR3 nucleotides are TGTGCCATCTGGGCAATCCCGGGACAGTGCACAGATACGCAGTATTTT. Residues: CAIWAIPGQCTDTQYF.